This T cell receptor beta chain was documented in a study of CXCR3-negative and CXCR3-positive naive CD8 T cells (dated by TCRdb to between 2018 and 2020). Some background on the complete study: In total, roughly 140 million TRB reads were obtained, which works out to roughly 1.5 +/- 0.3 million reads per library. Data from roughly eleven donors, pooled across two independent experiments, went into the diversity and physicochemical repertoire analyses. Naive subsets from several donors and memory cells from 3 donors were included in the TRBV-TRBJ cluster analysis.

Overall study results and their limits: Freshly isolated PBMCs were used for most assays because CXCR3 expression went down partially after cryopreservation. TRBV-TRBJ usage was similar between naive CXCR3-negative and CXCR3-positive cells from the same donor, while memory cells showed distinct patterns. Both naive subsets had comparably high repertoire diversity, while memory CD8+ T cells had much lower repertoire diversity. Surface CD5, linked to self-reactivity in mice, was comparable between naive subsets; TCR interaction strength was therefore also inferred from TRB CDR3 physicochemical properties.

Each CD8+ T cell subset was flow-sorted in triplicate, and some 310,000 cells per subset were placed directly into RLT lysis buffer. Peripheral blood mononuclear cells were isolated from buffy coats by standard density gradient centrifugation. Total RNA was extracted from sorted cells using an RNeasy Mini Kit. Data came from a NextSeq 550. The Human TCR Profiling Kit (MiLaboratory) was used to make UMI-labeled 5' RACE TRB cDNA libraries. The full amount of extracted RNA was used for cDNA synthesis, and the full amount of resulting cDNA was used for PCR amplification. Libraries were prepared in parallel using an identical number of PCR cycles. Concerning the study's data processing: With a requirement of at least two reads per UMI, MIGEC and MiXCR extracted about 57,000 +/- 9,900 unique UMI-labeled TRB cDNA molecules per library. Each library averaged 40,000 +/- 10,000 functional in-frame TRB CDR3 nucleotide clonotypes without stop codons. After each sample was downsampled to 5000 UMI-labeled TRB molecules, VDJtools was used to calculate diversity metrics such as normalized Shannon-Wiener and Chao1. Clonotype-size-weighted physicochemical properties of the central five CDR3 residues (interaction energy, strength, volume and Kidera factor 4) were computed in VDJtools. Each CDR3 protein sequence appears as one entry after TCRdb reprocessed the reads, and no DNA is included. TCRdb assigned the V and J calls; the authors' analysis was not used. The sample's own table lists under 45,000 distinct CDR3 sequences. In total, the top ten clones hold around 15% of the sample.

Based on the germline V gene, the CDR1 and CDR2 sequences are SQVTM and ANQGSEA. From the cysteine up to the phenylalanine, the CDR3 has a length of 14 residues. Only the protein is available. On this clonotype: Its recognized antigen is unknown.

This clonotype was sampled from a human donor in good health. Some clones in this sample may be carry-over from other donors' samples. The sample consisted of memory CD8+ T cells from blood. In light of the paper, this sample's cell subset or site label describes: conventional CD8+ memory T cells (TMEM), sorted as controls. The rearranged segments are TRBV29-1 and TRBJ2-1; TCRdb names TRBD1, which stays unverified in the absence of DNA. CDR3 protein: CSVEGVDRDNEQFF.